The sequence of this T cell receptor beta chain was determined in a study of OX40 agonist ivuxolimab in advanced cancers. This clone was counted only a few times. Germline CDR1 is MNHEY and CDR2 is SMNVEV (reference sequence). V was pared by 3 bases and J by 6 bases, with 3 bases between. This CDR3 is built from 11 residues. Generated by immunoSEQ multiplex PCR, the TCRdb table keeps only in-frame clones and is missing some. The table shows tens of thousands of clones, with roughly nine tenths occurring only once. The specimen was CD4+ or CD8+ T cells sorted from blood, collected in a trial of the OX40 agonist ivuxolimab. The chain joins TRBV27 to TRBJ2-1; D not resolved. The sequence came from an adult with an advanced solid tumor such as melanoma, head and neck, liver or kidney cancer. The CDR3 region has the DNA TGTGCCAGCAGTTTGCGCAATGAGCAGTTCTTC. This encodes CASSLRNEQFF.